This T cell receptor beta chain originates from a study of cytomegalovirus exposure and HLA in healthy donors. This clone occurred once. The antigen remains unidentified. Study-wide results and limits: Analyses of presence and absence presupposed an approximately uniform sequencing depth across donors.

V lost 8 bases to trimming and J lost 1 base, with 5 bases between them. The CDR3 length is 12 residues. Germline V gives CDR1 ENHRY, CDR2 SYGVKD. PCR employed 60 Vbeta and 13 Jbeta primers. Data came from immunoSEQ multiplex PCR; TCRdb stores just in-frame clones and leaves some out. The table shows about 120,000 clones, with around three quarters occurring only once. Sequenced input: PBMCs. The chain is built from TRBV10-3 and TRBJ2-2; tentative D call: TRBD1 (5 bases). The TCR sequence derives from a young man in good health and CMV-seropositive. The CDR3 nucleotides read TGTGCCATCGGACAGAACACCGGGGAGCTGTTTTTT. Protein product: CAIGQNTGELFF.